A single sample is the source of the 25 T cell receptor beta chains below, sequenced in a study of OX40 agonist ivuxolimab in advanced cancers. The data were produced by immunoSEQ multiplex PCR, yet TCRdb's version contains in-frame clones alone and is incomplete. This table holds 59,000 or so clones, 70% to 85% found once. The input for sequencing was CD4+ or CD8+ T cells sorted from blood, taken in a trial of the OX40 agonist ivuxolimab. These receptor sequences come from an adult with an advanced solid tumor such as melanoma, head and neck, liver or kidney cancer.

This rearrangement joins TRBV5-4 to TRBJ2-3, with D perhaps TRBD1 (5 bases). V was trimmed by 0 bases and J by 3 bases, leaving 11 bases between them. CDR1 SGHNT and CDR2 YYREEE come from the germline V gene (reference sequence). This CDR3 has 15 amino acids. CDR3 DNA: TGTGCCAGCAGCTTGGGTGGGGCAGGGACAGATACGCAGTATTTT. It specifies CASSLGGAGTDTQYF.

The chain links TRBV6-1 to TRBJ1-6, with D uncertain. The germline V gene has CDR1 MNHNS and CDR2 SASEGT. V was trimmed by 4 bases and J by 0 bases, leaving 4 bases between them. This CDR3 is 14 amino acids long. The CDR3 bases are TGTGCCAGCAGTGTAAGCTCCTATAATTCACCCCTCCACTTT. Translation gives CASSVSSYNSPLHF.

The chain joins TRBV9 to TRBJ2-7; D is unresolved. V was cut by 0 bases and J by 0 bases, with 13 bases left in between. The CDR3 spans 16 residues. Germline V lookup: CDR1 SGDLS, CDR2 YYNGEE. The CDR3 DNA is TGTGCCAGCAGCGTAGCTATAGGTCCAAGCTCCTACGAGCAGTACTTC. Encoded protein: CASSVAIGPSSYEQYF. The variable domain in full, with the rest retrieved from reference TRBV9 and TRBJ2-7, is DSGVTQTPKHLITATGQRVTLRCSPRSGDLSVYWYQQSLDQGLQFLIQYYNGEERAKGNILERFSAQQFPDLHSELNLSSLELGDSALYFCASSVAIGPSSYEQYFGPGTRLTVT.

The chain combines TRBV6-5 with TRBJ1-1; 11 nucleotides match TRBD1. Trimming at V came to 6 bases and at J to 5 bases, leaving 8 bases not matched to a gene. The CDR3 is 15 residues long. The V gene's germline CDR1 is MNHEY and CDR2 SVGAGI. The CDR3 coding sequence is TGTGCCAGCAGCCGCGGACAGGGGGCGAGAACTGAAGCTTTCTTT. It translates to CASSRGQGARTEAFF.

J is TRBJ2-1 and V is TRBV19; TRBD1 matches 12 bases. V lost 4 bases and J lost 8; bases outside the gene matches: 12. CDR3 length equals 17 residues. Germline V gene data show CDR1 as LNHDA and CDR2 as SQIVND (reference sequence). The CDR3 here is CASSTGTGGPLFDEQFF. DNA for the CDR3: TGTGCCAGTAGTACCGGGACAGGGGGCCCTCTATTTGATGAGCAGTTCTTC. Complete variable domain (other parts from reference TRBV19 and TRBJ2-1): DGGITQSPKYLFRKEGQNVTLSCEQNLNHDAMYWYRQDPGQGLRLIYYSQIVNDFQKGDIAEGYSVSREKKESFPLTVTSAQKNPTAFYLCASSTGTGGPLFDEQFFGPGTRLTVL.

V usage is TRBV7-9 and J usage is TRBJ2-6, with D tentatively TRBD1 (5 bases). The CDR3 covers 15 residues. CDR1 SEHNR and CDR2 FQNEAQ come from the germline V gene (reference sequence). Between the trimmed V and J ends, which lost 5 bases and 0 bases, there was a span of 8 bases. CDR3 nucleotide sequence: TGTGCCAGCAGCCAGGACACCTCTGGGGCCAACGTCCTGACTTTC. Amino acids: CASSQDTSGANVLTF.

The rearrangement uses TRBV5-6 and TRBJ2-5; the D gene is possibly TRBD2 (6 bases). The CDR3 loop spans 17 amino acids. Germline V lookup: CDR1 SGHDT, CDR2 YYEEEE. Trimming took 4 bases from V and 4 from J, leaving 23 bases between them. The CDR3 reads CASSRGGAGRGGETQYF. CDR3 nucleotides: TGTGCCAGCAGCCGTGGCGGGGCCGGGCGGGGAGGAGAGACCCAGTACTTC.

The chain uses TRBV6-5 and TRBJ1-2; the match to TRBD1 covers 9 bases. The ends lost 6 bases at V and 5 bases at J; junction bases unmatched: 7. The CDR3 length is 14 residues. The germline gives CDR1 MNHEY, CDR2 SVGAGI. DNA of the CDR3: TGTGCCAGCAGGACGGGACAGGGAAGGTATGGCTACACCTTC. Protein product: CASRTGQGRYGYTF.

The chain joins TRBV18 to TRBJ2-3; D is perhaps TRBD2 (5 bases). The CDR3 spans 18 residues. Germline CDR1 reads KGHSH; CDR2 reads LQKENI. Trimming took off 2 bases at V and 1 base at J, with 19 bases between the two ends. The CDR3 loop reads CASSPSFSGKTGTDTQYF. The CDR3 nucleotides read TGTGCCAGCTCACCAAGTTTTTCGGGGAAGACCGGCACAGATACGCAGTATTTT. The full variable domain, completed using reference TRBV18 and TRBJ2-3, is NAGVMQNPRHLVRRRGQEARLRCSPMKGHSHVYWYRQLPEEGLKFMVYLQKENIIDESGMPKERFSAEFPKEGPSILRIQQVVRGDSAAYFCASSPSFSGKTGTDTQYFGPGTRLTVL.

The CDR3 is CASSYSAWGTEKLFF. As DNA, the CDR3 is TGTGCCAGCAGTTACTCCGCATGGGGAACCGAAAAACTGTTTTTT. The chain couples TRBV6-5 to TRBJ1-4; D is ambiguous. CDR3 size: 15 residues. Trimming removed 0 bases from V and 8 bases from J, with 13 bases in between. CDR1 is MNHEY and CDR2 is SVGAGI in the germline V gene.

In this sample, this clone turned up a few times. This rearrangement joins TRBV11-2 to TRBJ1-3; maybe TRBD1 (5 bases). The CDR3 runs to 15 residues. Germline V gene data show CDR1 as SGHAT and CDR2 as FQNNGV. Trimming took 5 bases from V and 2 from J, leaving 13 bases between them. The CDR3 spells CASSTPRGAGNTIYF. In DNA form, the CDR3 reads TGTGCCAGCAGCACGCCGAGGGGAGCTGGAAACACCATATATTTT.

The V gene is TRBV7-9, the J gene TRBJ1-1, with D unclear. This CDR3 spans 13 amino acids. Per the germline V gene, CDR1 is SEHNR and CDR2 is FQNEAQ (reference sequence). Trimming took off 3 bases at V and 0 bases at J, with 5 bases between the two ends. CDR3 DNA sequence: TGTGCCAGCAGCTTTAACCTGAACACTGAAGCTTTCTTT. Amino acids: CASSFNLNTEAFF.

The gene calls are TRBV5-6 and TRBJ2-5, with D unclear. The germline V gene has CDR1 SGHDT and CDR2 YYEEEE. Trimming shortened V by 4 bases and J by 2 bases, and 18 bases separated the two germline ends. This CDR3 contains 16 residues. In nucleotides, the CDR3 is TGTGCCAGCAGCCCAAGGATTGTGCTGGGGCAAGAGACCCAGTACTTC. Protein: CASSPRIVLGQETQYF.

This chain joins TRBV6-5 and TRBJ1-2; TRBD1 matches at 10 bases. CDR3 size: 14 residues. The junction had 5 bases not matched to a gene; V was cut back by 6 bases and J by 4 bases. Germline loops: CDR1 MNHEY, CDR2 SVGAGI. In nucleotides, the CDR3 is TGTGCCAGCAGGCGACAGGGGGCGAGCTATGGCTACACCTTC. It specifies CASRRQGASYGYTF.

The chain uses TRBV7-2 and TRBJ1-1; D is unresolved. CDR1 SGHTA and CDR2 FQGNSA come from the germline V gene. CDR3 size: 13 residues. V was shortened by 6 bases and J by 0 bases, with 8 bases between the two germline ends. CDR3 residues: CASRWAVNTEAFF. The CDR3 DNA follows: TGTGCCAGCAGATGGGCCGTGAACACTGAAGCTTTCTTT.

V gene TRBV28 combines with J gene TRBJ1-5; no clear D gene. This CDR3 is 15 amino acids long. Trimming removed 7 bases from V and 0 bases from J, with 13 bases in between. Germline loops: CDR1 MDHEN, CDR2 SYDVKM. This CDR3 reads CASTPRPTSNQPQHF. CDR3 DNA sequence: TGTGCCAGCACCCCCAGGCCTACTAGCAATCAGCCCCAGCATTTT.

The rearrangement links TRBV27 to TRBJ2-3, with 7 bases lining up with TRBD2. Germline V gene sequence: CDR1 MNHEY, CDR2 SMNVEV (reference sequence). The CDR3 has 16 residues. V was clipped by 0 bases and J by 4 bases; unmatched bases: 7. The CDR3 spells CASSLSGGRGADTQYF. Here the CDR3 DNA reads TGTGCCAGCAGTTTATCTGGCGGGAGAGGCGCAGATACGCAGTATTTT.

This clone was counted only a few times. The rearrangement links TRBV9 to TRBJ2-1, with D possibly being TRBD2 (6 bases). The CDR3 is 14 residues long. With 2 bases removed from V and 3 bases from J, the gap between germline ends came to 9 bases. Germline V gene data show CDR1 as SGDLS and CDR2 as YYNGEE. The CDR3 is CASSVGSGYNEQFF. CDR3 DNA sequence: TGTGCCAGCAGCGTGGGTAGCGGCTACAATGAGCAGTTCTTC. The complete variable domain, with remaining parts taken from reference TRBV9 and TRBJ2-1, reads DSGVTQTPKHLITATGQRVTLRCSPRSGDLSVYWYQQSLDQGLQFLIQYYNGEERAKGNILERFSAQQFPDLHSELNLSSLELGDSALYFCASSVGSGYNEQFFGPGTRLTVL.

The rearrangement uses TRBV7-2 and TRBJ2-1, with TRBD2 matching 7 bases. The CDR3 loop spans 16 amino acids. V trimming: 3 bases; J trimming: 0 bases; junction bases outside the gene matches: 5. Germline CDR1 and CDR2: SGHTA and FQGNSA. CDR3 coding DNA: TGTGCCAGCAGCTTCATAGCGGGTAGCTCCTACAATGAGCAGTTCTTC. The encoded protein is CASSFIAGSSYNEQFF.

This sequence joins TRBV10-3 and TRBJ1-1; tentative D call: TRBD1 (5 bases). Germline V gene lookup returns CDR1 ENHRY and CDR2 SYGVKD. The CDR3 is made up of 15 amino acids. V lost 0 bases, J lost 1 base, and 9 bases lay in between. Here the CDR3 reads CAISESGGWNTEAFF. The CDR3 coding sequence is TGTGCCATCAGTGAGTCTGGGGGATGGAACACTGAAGCTTTCTTT.

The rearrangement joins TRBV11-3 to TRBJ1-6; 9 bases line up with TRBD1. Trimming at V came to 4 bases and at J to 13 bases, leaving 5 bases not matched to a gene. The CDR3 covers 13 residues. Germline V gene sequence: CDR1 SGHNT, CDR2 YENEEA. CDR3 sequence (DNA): TGTGCCAGCAGCTCGGACAGGGGCCAGCCCCTCCACTTT. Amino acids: CASSSDRGQPLHF.

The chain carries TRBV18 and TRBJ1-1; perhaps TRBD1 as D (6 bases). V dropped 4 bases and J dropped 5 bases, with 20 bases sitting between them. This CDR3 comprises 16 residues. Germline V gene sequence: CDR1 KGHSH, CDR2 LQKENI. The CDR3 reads CASSLPGSRRGTEAFF. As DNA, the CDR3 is TGTGCCAGCTCACTCCCAGGGTCGCGGAGGGGGACTGAAGCTTTCTTT. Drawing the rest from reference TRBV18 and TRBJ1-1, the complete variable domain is NAGVMQNPRHLVRRRGQEARLRCSPMKGHSHVYWYRQLPEEGLKFMVYLQKENIIDESGMPKERFSAEFPKEGPSILRIQQVVRGDSAAYFCASSLPGSRRGTEAFFGQGTRLTVV.

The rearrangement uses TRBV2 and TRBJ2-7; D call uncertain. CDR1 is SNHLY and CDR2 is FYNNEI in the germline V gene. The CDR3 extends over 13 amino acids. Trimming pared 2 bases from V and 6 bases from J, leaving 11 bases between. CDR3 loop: CASSEIIGFEQYF. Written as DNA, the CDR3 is TGTGCCAGCAGTGAAATTATAGGTTTCGAGCAGTACTTC.

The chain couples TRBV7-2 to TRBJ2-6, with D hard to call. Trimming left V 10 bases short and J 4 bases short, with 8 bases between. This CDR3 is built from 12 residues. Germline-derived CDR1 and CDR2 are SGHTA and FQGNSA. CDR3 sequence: CATTLGANVLTF. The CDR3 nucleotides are TGTGCCACCACCCTCGGGGCCAACGTCCTGACTTTC.

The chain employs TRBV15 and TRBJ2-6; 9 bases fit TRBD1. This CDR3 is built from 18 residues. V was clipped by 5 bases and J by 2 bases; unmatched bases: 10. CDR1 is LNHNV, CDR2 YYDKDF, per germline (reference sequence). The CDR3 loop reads CATSALGQGIAGANVLTF. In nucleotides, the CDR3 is TGTGCCACCAGCGCGTTGGGACAGGGTATCGCTGGGGCCAACGTCCTGACTTTC.